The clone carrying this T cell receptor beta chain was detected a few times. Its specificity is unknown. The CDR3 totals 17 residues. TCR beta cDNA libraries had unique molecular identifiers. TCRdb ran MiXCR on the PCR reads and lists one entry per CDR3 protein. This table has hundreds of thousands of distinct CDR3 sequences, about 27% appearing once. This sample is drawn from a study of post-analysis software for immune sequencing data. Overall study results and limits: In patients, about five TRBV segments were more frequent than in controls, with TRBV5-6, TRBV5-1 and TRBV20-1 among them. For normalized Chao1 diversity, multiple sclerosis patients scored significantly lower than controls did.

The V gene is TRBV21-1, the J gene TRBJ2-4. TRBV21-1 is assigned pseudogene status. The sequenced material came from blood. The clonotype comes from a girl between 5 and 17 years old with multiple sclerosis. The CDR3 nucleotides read TGTGCCAGCAATATAAACGGTATCTTTAGGGCCAAAAACATTCAGTACTTC. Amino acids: CASNINGIFRAKNIQYF.